Shown below are 23 T cell receptor beta chains from a single sample sequenced in a study of T cells in localized non-small cell lung cancer. Generated by immunoSEQ multiplex PCR, the TCRdb table keeps only in-frame clones and is missing some. The sample shows about 54,000 clones, about 85% of them seen only once. The sequencing here drew on peripheral blood, taken before any cancer treatment. These TCRs come from a female donor older than 55 with stage II squamous cell lung carcinoma.

The V call is TRBV29-1, the J call TRBJ1-2; 7 bases fit TRBD1. CDR3 length equals 14 residues. Looked up from germline, CDR1 is SQVTM and CDR2 is ANQGSEA. V was pared by 6 bases and J by 4 bases, with 11 bases of the junction left unmatched. The CDR3 nucleotides read TGCAGCGTACTAGGACAGGAGGATTTCTATGGCTACACCTTC. Its protein is CSVLGQEDFYGYTF.

The chain is built from TRBV7-9 and TRBJ1-2, with 9 bases that match TRBD1. Trimming at V came to 5 bases and at J to 5 bases, leaving 3 bases not matched to a gene. This CDR3 has 13 amino acids. Looked up from germline, CDR1 is SEHNR and CDR2 is FQNEAQ (reference sequence). CDR3 sequence (DNA): TGTGCCAGCAGCCCGGGACAGGGATATGGCTACACCTTC. Residues: CASSPGQGYGYTF.

This chain links TRBV5-4 with TRBJ2-7; perhaps TRBD2 as D (5 bases). The V end lost 4 bases, the J end lost 2 bases, and 10 bases lay between the germline ends. Germline CDR1 is SGHNT and CDR2 is YYREEE (reference sequence). CDR3 length: 13 amino acids. This CDR3 reads CASSRTGTYEQYF. CDR3 in DNA: TGTGCCAGCAGCCGCACCGGGACCTACGAGCAGTACTTC. Using reference TRBV5-4 and TRBJ2-7 for the parts outside the CDR3, the full variable domain is ETGVTQSPTHLIKTRGQQVTLRCSSQSGHNTVSWYQQALGQGPQFIFQYYREEENGRGNFPPRFSGLQFPNYSSELNVNALELDDSALYLCASSRTGTYEQYFGPGTRLTVT.

The rearrangement uses TRBV6-1 and TRBJ1-4; D unclear. Germline CDR1 MNHNS, CDR2 SASEGT. V lost 1 base, J lost 8 bases, and 14 bases lay in between. CDR3 length equals 15 residues. The CDR3 DNA reads as TGTGCCAGCAGTGAAGTAGCTTACCGGCAGGAAAAACTGTTTTTT. This sequence encodes CASSEVAYRQEKLFF.

The chain uses TRBV10-3 and TRBJ2-7; D is unresolved. V was shortened by 1 base and J by 6 bases, with 7 bases between the two germline ends. CDR1 is ENHRY and CDR2 is SYGVKD in the germline V gene. The CDR3 is made up of 12 amino acids. The CDR3 region is CAISEFKIEQYF. As DNA, the CDR3 is TGTGCCATCAGTGAGTTTAAGATCGAGCAGTACTTC.

The gene calls are TRBV7-8 and TRBJ1-3; 7 nucleotides align to TRBD1. This CDR3 comprises 16 residues. After removal of 1 base from V and 4 bases from J, the junction contained 7 bases not matched to a gene. CDR1 and CDR2 from the germline V gene are SGHVS and FQNEAQ. DNA for the CDR3: TGTGCCAGCAGCTTAGAGGGGGCAAAGGCGGGAAACACCATATATTTT. It translates to CASSLEGAKAGNTIYF.

The rearrangement uses TRBV19 and TRBJ1-1; D remains unclear. Trimming pared 4 bases from V and 4 bases from J, leaving 7 bases between. The CDR3 contains 12 residues. Germline CDR1 reads LNHDA; CDR2 reads SQIVND (reference sequence). The chain's CDR3 is CASSTGLTEAFF. The CDR3 bases are TGTGCCAGTAGTACGGGCCTCACTGAAGCTTTCTTT. The full variable domain, rest sourced from reference TRBV19 and TRBJ1-1, is DGGITQSPKYLFRKEGQNVTLSCEQNLNHDAMYWYRQDPGQGLRLIYYSQIVNDFQKGDIAEGYSVSREKKESFPLTVTSAQKNPTAFYLCASSTGLTEAFFGQGTRLTVV.

The chain joins TRBV9 to TRBJ2-2, with D maybe TRBD1 (5 bases). Germline lookup yields CDR1 SGDLS and CDR2 YYNGEE. Trimming cost V 0 bases and J 4 bases, with 7 bases left between them. This CDR3 comprises 14 residues. The CDR3 region is CASSVGQSTGELFF. As DNA, the CDR3 is TGTGCCAGCAGCGTAGGACAGAGCACCGGGGAGCTGTTTTTT. Variable domain in full (rest from reference TRBV9 and TRBJ2-2): DSGVTQTPKHLITATGQRVTLRCSPRSGDLSVYWYQQSLDQGLQFLIQYYNGEERAKGNILERFSAQQFPDLHSELNLSSLELGDSALYFCASSVGQSTGELFFGEGSRLTVL.

The chain is built from TRBV7-9 and TRBJ2-5; 7 positions match TRBD2. With V trimmed by 4 bases and J by 4 bases, 3 bases remained unmatched. CDR1 and CDR2 from the germline V gene are SEHNR and FQNEAQ (reference sequence). The CDR3 is 13 amino acids. Here the CDR3 reads CASSSGGGETQYF. CDR3 nucleotide sequence: TGTGCCAGCAGCTCGGGGGGAGGAGAGACCCAGTACTTC.

This sequence joins TRBV18 and TRBJ2-3, with 12 bases identical to TRBD1. Germline CDR1 KGHSH, CDR2 LQKENI. CDR3 size: 15 residues. V lost 3 bases to trimming and J lost 4 bases; unmatched junction nucleotides: 2. The CDR3 nucleotides read TGTGCCAGCTCACCGGGACAGGGGGCCTCAGATACGCAGTATTTT. The encoded protein is CASSPGQGASDTQYF.

In regard to this clone: In the same sample, other DNA sequences code for this CDR3. The CDR3 loop is CASSIGQSSNQPQHF. Written as DNA, the CDR3 is TGTGCCAGTAGTATCGGGCAGAGTAGCAATCAGCCCCAGCATTTT. The chain is built from TRBV19 and TRBJ1-5; D gene ambiguous. The CDR3 is 15 residues long. V lost 3 bases, J lost 0 bases, and 9 bases lay in between. Germline V gene lookup returns CDR1 LNHDA and CDR2 SQIVND (reference sequence).

This chain uses TRBV18 with TRBJ1-6; weak D call: TRBD1 (5 bases). The CDR3 has 15 residues. V lost 3 bases, J lost 7 bases, and 13 bases lay in between. Looked up from germline, CDR1 is KGHSH and CDR2 is LQKENI. In DNA form, the CDR3 reads TGTGCCAGCTCACCGACCACCGGGGACAATTCACCCCTCCACTTT. Encoded protein: CASSPTTGDNSPLHF.

V gene TRBV23-1 combines with J gene TRBJ2-6; D is possibly TRBD2 (6 bases). TRBV23-1 belongs to the ORF category, with a function that is uncertain. The CDR3 is 19 residues long. The V gene lost 1 base and the J gene lost 0 bases, with 16 bases spanning the gap. In DNA, the CDR3 is TGCGCCAGCAGTCAATTTGTATGGGACGGGAGCTCTGGGGCCAACGTCCTGACTTTC. Protein product: CASSQFVWDGSSGANVLTF.

A few counts support this clone. V and J are TRBV5-4 and TRBJ2-7; no clear D. Germline V CDR1 and CDR2: SGHNT, YYREEE (reference sequence). The CDR3 has 13 residues. V gave up 1 base and J gave up 0 bases, with 5 bases separating them. CDR3 DNA sequence: TGTGCCAGCAGCTTGACTTCCTCCTACGAGCAGTACTTC. Translated: CASSLTSSYEQYF.

CDR3 bases: TGTGCCAGTAGTAGTCCGATCTATGGCTACACCTTC. Translated: CASSSPIYGYTF. This chain joins TRBV19 and TRBJ1-2; D not resolved. The CDR3 has 12 amino acids. The V end lost 4 bases, the J end lost 4 bases, and 7 bases lay between the germline ends. Per germline, CDR1 LNHDA and CDR2 SQIVND (reference sequence).

The chain combines TRBV4-1 with TRBJ2-2, with 7 positions matching TRBD1. This CDR3 comprises 14 residues. Germline V gives CDR1 MGHRA, CDR2 YSYEKL. V shed 4 bases and J 4 bases; nucleotides not matched to a gene: 3. CDR3: CASSLAGGTGELFF. The CDR3, as DNA: TGCGCCAGCAGCCTGGCAGGGGGCACCGGGGAGCTGTTTTTT.

The chain links TRBV27 to TRBJ1-2; 7 bases line up with TRBD1. This CDR3 contains 15 residues. The germline V gene has CDR1 MNHEY and CDR2 SMNVEV (reference sequence). The V segment lost 6 bases and the J segment 7 bases; nucleotides outside the gene matches: 14. CDR3 coding DNA: TGTGCCAGCAGGAGCTTTGAAGGGGGCGCAGGTGGCTACACCTTC. Translation: CASRSFEGGAGGYTF.

The chain joins TRBV29-1 to TRBJ2-7, with 7 bases matching TRBD1. The CDR3 length is 14 residues. Trimming cost V 3 bases and J 0 bases; bases outside gene matches: 5. Germline V CDR1 and CDR2: SQVTM, ANQGSEA. The CDR3 sequence is CSVDHDRVSYEQYF. In DNA, the CDR3 is TGCAGCGTTGACCACGACAGGGTCTCCTACGAGCAGTACTTC.

The rearrangement uses TRBV4-1 and TRBJ1-4; 8 bases map to TRBD1. Germline V gives CDR1 MGHRA, CDR2 YSYEKL. The J segment lost 3 bases and the V segment lost 4 bases, leaving 7 bases of the junction unmatched. The CDR3 runs to 16 residues. The CDR3 region is CASSRVTGGANEKLFF. The CDR3, as DNA: TGCGCCAGCAGCCGAGTTACAGGGGGAGCTAATGAAAAACTGTTTTTT.

V usage is TRBV19 and J usage is TRBJ2-6; 8 bases are shared with TRBD1. V shed 5 bases and J 0 bases; nucleotides not matched to a gene: 9. This CDR3 spans 18 amino acids. Per germline, CDR1 LNHDA and CDR2 SQIVND (reference sequence). The CDR3 DNA follows: TGTGCCAGTAGTGGACGGGGGACAGGCGACTCTGGGGCCAACGTCCTGACTTTC. Encoded protein: CASSGRGTGDSGANVLTF. Based on the CDR3 plus reference TRBV19 and TRBJ2-6, the full variable domain is DGGITQSPKYLFRKEGQNVTLSCEQNLNHDAMYWYRQDPGQGLRLIYYSQIVNDFQKGDIAEGYSVSREKKESFPLTVTSAQKNPTAFYLCASSGRGTGDSGANVLTFGAGSRLTVL.

This rearrangement joins TRBV5-1 to TRBJ2-1, with D possibly called TRBD1 or TRBD2 (6 bases each). From germline, CDR1 is SGHRS and CDR2 YFSETQ. CDR3 size: 18 residues. Trimming took 1 base from V and 0 from J, leaving 17 bases between them. The CDR3 reads CASSLRGPESSSYNEQFF. Written as DNA, the CDR3 is TGCGCCAGCAGCTTGCGGGGGCCCGAATCTAGCTCCTACAATGAGCAGTTCTTC.

The rearrangement joins TRBV6-5 to TRBJ1-1, with D possibly matching TRBD1 (6 bases). The germline gives CDR1 MNHEY, CDR2 SVGAGI. Trimming shortened V by 6 bases and J by 2 bases, and 16 bases separated the two germline ends. The length of the CDR3 is 15 residues. In DNA form, the CDR3 reads TGTGCCAGCAGAAGCCGGACAGTGTTTAACACTGAAGCTTTCTTT. Translated: CASRSRTVFNTEAFF.

V is TRBV5-4 and J is TRBJ2-7; a possible D gene is TRBD2 (6 bases). The V end was cut by 0 bases, the J end by 0 bases, with 13 bases between. CDR1 is SGHNT, CDR2 YYREEE, per germline (reference sequence). There are 16 residues in the CDR3. The DNA of the CDR3 is TGTGCCAGCAGCTTGGTGGCGGGACTTGTCTCCTACGAGCAGTACTTC. Translation gives CASSLVAGLVSYEQYF.